The 25 T cell receptor beta chains in this list originate from one sample, sequenced in a study of cytomegalovirus exposure and HLA in healthy donors. The PCR ran on 60 Vbeta and 13 Jbeta primers. The data were produced by immunoSEQ multiplex PCR, yet TCRdb's version contains in-frame clones alone and is incomplete. The data show about 190,000 clones, roughly four fifths seen once. Input material: PBMCs. These TCRs come from a middle-aged man in good health and CMV-seropositive.

This clone was recorded once. The J gene is TRBJ2-3, the V gene TRBV5-6; 13 bases agree with TRBD2. The CDR3 is 18 residues long. J was trimmed by 2 bases and V by 3 bases; bases with no gene match: 9. Germline lookup yields CDR1 SGHDT and CDR2 YYEEEE. The CDR3 DNA is TGTGCCAGCAGCTACGGACTAGCGGGAGAGGGGCCCACAGATACGCAGTATTTT. This encodes CASSYGLAGEGPTDTQYF. Full variable domain (missing parts from reference TRBV5-6 and TRBJ2-3): DAGVTQSPTHLIKTRGQQVTLRCSPKSGHDTVSWYQQALGQGPQFIFQYYEEEERQRGNFPDRFSGHQFPNYSSELNVNALLLGDSALYLCASSYGLAGEGPTDTQYFGPGTRLTVL.

This chain joins TRBV25-1 and TRBJ1-2, with a tentative D call TRBD1 (6 bases). Germline V gene data show CDR1 as MGHDK and CDR2 as SYGVNS. CDR3 length equals 17 residues. V gave up 1 base and J gave up 0 bases, with 15 bases separating them. This CDR3 is CASSEWDKKGANYGYTF. CDR3 DNA sequence: TGTGCCAGCAGTGAATGGGACAAAAAAGGAGCTAACTATGGCTACACCTTC.

This clone was counted a few times. This rearrangement joins TRBV6-6 to TRBJ1-3; no firm D call. Germline V gene lookup returns CDR1 MNHNY and CDR2 SVGAGI (reference sequence). Trimming removed 5 bases at V and 2 bases at J, with 13 bases between. CDR3 length equals 15 residues. CDR3 residues: CASSPPLGAGNTIYF. The CDR3 bases are TGTGCCAGCAGTCCTCCCCTGGGAGCTGGAAACACCATATATTTT.

This chain uses TRBV6-1 with TRBJ1-3; D is unresolved. Trimming left V 6 bases short and J 0 bases short, with 9 bases between. This CDR3 has 14 amino acids. From germline, CDR1 is MNHNS and CDR2 SASEGT. Written as DNA, the CDR3 is TGTGCCAGCAGGCCAGGCCCCTCTGGAAACACCATATATTTT. Amino acids: CASRPGPSGNTIYF.

The CDR3 DNA follows: TGTGCCAGCAGTTTGCGACTAGCGGGATCCTACGAGCAGTACTTC. It translates to CASSLRLAGSYEQYF. V gene TRBV27 combines with J gene TRBJ2-7; the match to TRBD2 covers 11 bases. V lost 3 bases, J lost 1 base, and 2 bases stayed unmatched. The CDR3 length is 15 residues. CDR1 MNHEY and CDR2 SMNVEV come from the germline V gene (reference sequence).

The chain has TRBV4-1 and TRBJ2-2; 14 bases agree with TRBD2. Germline V gene sequence: CDR1 MGHRA, CDR2 YSYEKL. V lost 1 base and J lost 6; bases outside the gene matches: 7. The CDR3 is 18 residues long. CDR3 bases: TGCGCCAGCAGCCAAGGGGGACTAGCGGGGGCGAAGGCCGGGGAGCTGTTTTTT. Translated: CASSQGGLAGAKAGELFF.

The J gene is TRBJ2-7, the V gene TRBV5-1; 9 bases agree with TRBD2. Germline CDR1 reads SGHRS; CDR2 reads YFSETQ. This CDR3 has 14 amino acids. The ends lost 2 bases at V and 1 base at J; junction bases unmatched: 1. CDR3 in amino acids: CASSFAGGSYEQYF. CDR3 DNA: TGCGCCAGCAGCTTTGCGGGAGGGTCCTACGAGCAGTACTTC.

The chain uses TRBV7-2 and TRBJ2-7, with TRBD1 matching 11 bases. The trim removed 5 bases at V and 7 bases at J, leaving 10 bases unmatched. This CDR3 is built from 15 residues. The germline gives CDR1 SGHTA, CDR2 FQGNSA. The CDR3 region has the DNA TGTGCCAGCAGCCTAGGGACAGGGGGATTTGGAGAGCAGTACTTC. Protein product: CASSLGTGGFGEQYF.

About this clone itself: Other DNA sequences in this sample translate to the same CDR3. The CDR3 protein is CASSPGTGTYEQYF. The CDR3 nucleotides read TGTGCCAGCTCACCAGGGACAGGCACCTACGAGCAGTACTTC. The V call is TRBV18, the J call TRBJ2-7; TRBD1 aligns across 8 bases. The V gene end was trimmed by 2 bases and the J gene end by 2 bases; junction bases not matched to a gene: 2. CDR3 length: 14 amino acids. Germline lookup yields CDR1 KGHSH and CDR2 LQKENI.

CDR3 in amino acids: CASSRSGEETQYF. The CDR3 DNA reads as TGCGCCAGCAGTCGGTCGGGAGAAGAGACCCAGTACTTC. The V and J genes are TRBV5-1 and TRBJ2-5; perhaps TRBD2 as D (6 bases). The CDR3 loop spans 13 amino acids. Trimming stripped 5 bases from V and 3 bases from J, with 11 bases between. Germline values: CDR1 SGHRS, CDR2 YFSETQ.

J is TRBJ2-3 and V is TRBV5-1, with TRBD2 identical over 11 bases. The length of the CDR3 is 15 residues. The germline V gene has CDR1 SGHRS and CDR2 YFSETQ. V was pared by 6 bases and J by 4 bases, with 7 bases of the junction left unmatched. The CDR3 nucleotides are TGCGCCAGCAAGAACGGACTAGCGGGCTCAGATACGCAGTATTTT. Translated, it gives CASKNGLAGSDTQYF. The full variable domain, its missing parts supplied by reference TRBV5-1 and TRBJ2-3, is KAGVTQTPRYLIKTRGQQVTLSCSPISGHRSVSWYQQTPGQGLQFLFEYFSETQRNKGNFPGRFSGRQFSNSRSEMNVSTLELGDSALYLCASKNGLAGSDTQYFGPGTRLTVL.

The chain combines TRBV5-1 with TRBJ1-4; 7 bases match TRBD1. Germline CDR1 is SGHRS and CDR2 is YFSETQ. The CDR3 is made up of 16 amino acids. Losses at the gene ends were 7 bases for V and 0 bases for J; bases not matched to a gene: 9. Written as DNA, the CDR3 is TGCGCCAGCCGGCGGACAGGCAGCCCAACTAATGAAAAACTGTTTTTT. Protein sequence: CASRRTGSPTNEKLFF. Variable domain in full (rest from reference TRBV5-1 and TRBJ1-4): KAGVTQTPRYLIKTRGQQVTLSCSPISGHRSVSWYQQTPGQGLQFLFEYFSETQRNKGNFPGRFSGRQFSNSRSEMNVSTLELGDSALYLCASRRTGSPTNEKLFFGSGTQLSVL.

This clone was detected a few times. The J gene is TRBJ2-1, the V gene TRBV7-2; 7 nucleotides agree with TRBD2. The CDR3 loop spans 14 amino acids. The V segment lost 5 bases and the J segment 7 bases; nucleotides outside the gene matches: 8. Germline-derived CDR1 and CDR2 are SGHTA and FQGNSA. The CDR3 loop reads CASSRGLGVNEQFF. CDR3 in DNA: TGTGCCAGCAGCCGTGGACTAGGGGTTAATGAGCAGTTCTTC.

This rearrangement joins TRBV2 to TRBJ2-1, with 10 bases identical to TRBD2. Germline assignment: CDR1 SNHLY and CDR2 FYNNEI. Trimming took 5 bases from V and 9 from J; bases not matched to a gene: 7. CDR3 length: 14 amino acids. The CDR3 reads CASSTLAGDGEQFF. The CDR3 DNA reads as TGTGCCAGCAGTACTCTAGCGGGAGATGGTGAGCAGTTCTTC. The variable domain in full, completed from reference TRBV2 and TRBJ2-1, reads EPEVTQTPSHQVTQMGQEVILRCVPISNHLYFYWYRQILGQKVEFLVSFYNNEISEKSEIFDDQFSVERPDGSNFTLKIRSTKLEDSAMYFCASSTLAGDGEQFFGPGTRLTVL.

V usage is TRBV7-9 and J usage is TRBJ2-5; the D gene is possibly TRBD1 (6 bases). This CDR3 comprises 14 residues. Germline CDR1 and CDR2: SEHNR and FQNEAQ (reference sequence). Deletions cut 4 bases from V and 2 bases from J, with 11 bases between. The CDR3 nucleotides are TGTGCCAGCAGCTCTGGACAGCTTCAAGAGACCCAGTACTTC. Its translation is CASSSGQLQETQYF.

As for this clone: The conserved phenylalanine or tryptophan is not found at the CDR3 terminus, so this likely reflects a read error. The limits of the CDR3 on the DNA are not certain, so only TCRdb's listed CDR3 is given. The chain employs TRBV6-6 and TRBJ2-7; the table's D call, TRBD1, has no DNA check behind it. The length of the CDR3 is 11 amino acids, counting both ends. The germline gives CDR1 MNHNY, CDR2 SVGAGI (reference sequence). CDR3 amino acids: CASTYKGYEWL.

The chain recombines TRBV5-4 with TRBJ2-7; TRBD1 matches 10 bases. The CDR3 spans 15 residues. With 0 bases clipped from V and 3 bases from J, the junction kept 3 bases outside the gene matches. Germline assignment: CDR1 SGHNT and CDR2 YYREEE (reference sequence). The CDR3: CASSLGQGAHYEQYF. CDR3 DNA: TGTGCCAGCAGCTTGGGACAGGGGGCCCACTACGAGCAGTACTTC.

This chain uses TRBV27 with TRBJ1-4; D is perhaps TRBD1 (6 bases). Germline CDR1 is MNHEY and CDR2 is SMNVEV (reference sequence). Trimming took off 6 bases at V and 3 bases at J, with 11 bases between the two ends. The CDR3 contains 14 residues. The CDR3 here is CASSRDRSNEKLFF. CDR3 DNA: TGTGCCAGCAGCCGAGACAGGTCTAATGAAAAACTGTTTTTT.

The chain links TRBV4-1 to TRBJ1-5, with 7 bases fitting TRBD1. J gave up 5 bases and V 3 bases, and 4 bases lay outside the gene matches. Germline V CDR1 and CDR2: MGHRA, YSYEKL. The CDR3 extends over 14 amino acids. CDR3 loop: CASSQPGQHQPQHF. Written as DNA, the CDR3 is TGCGCCAGCAGCCAGCCGGGACAGCATCAGCCCCAGCATTTT.

The V and J genes are TRBV2 and TRBJ2-7; 11 bases are shared with TRBD2. The CDR3 totals 16 residues. Losses at the gene ends were 7 bases for V and 0 bases for J; bases not matched to a gene: 8. Germline V lookup: CDR1 SNHLY, CDR2 FYNNEI. The CDR3 region has the DNA TGTGCCAGCAAATCTTCAGGGACTAGCGGCTCCTACGAGCAGTACTTC. Its protein is CASKSSGTSGSYEQYF.

The chain combines TRBV21-1 with TRBJ2-5; TRBD1 is taken as the D call from the table, unchecked against the DNA. TRBV21-1 is described as a pseudogene. The CDR3 extends over 12 amino acids. The DNA for the CDR3 is TGTGCCAGCAGCAAAGTTCAGAAGACCCAGTACTTC. Protein: CASSKVQKTQYF.

The chain is built from TRBV5-1 and TRBJ2-7; 7 positions match TRBD1. The CDR3 contains 14 residues. V lost 3 bases, J lost 2 bases, and 5 bases stayed unmatched. Germline CDR1 is SGHRS and CDR2 is YFSETQ. This CDR3 is CASSWDSPAYEQYF. The CDR3 nucleotides are TGCGCCAGCAGCTGGGACAGTCCCGCCTACGAGCAGTACTTC. The variable domain in full, with the rest retrieved from reference TRBV5-1 and TRBJ2-7, is KAGVTQTPRYLIKTRGQQVTLSCSPISGHRSVSWYQQTPGQGLQFLFEYFSETQRNKGNFPGRFSGRQFSNSRSEMNVSTLELGDSALYLCASSWDSPAYEQYFGPGTRLTVT.

This clone was seen just once. The chain couples TRBV6-5 to TRBJ2-2; 8 bases align to TRBD2. Germline V lookup: CDR1 MNHEY, CDR2 SVGAGI. V was clipped by 4 bases and J by 5 bases; unmatched bases: 6. This CDR3 comprises 15 residues. The CDR3 sequence: CASSSLRGATGELFF. CDR3 DNA: TGTGCCAGCAGTTCTTTGCGGGGGGCGACCGGGGAGCTGTTTTTT.

V is TRBV7-2 and J is TRBJ2-7; a possible D gene is TRBD1 (5 bases). The CDR3 covers 13 residues. Germline V gene sequence: CDR1 SGHTA, CDR2 FQGNSA. Trimming removed 1 base at V and 10 bases at J, with 14 bases between. The CDR3 sequence is CASSLGGRVGQYF. CDR3 in DNA: TGTGCCAGCAGCTTAGGAGGCAGGGTCGGTCAGTACTTC. Together with reference TRBV7-2 and TRBJ2-7, the CDR3 gives the full variable domain: GAGVSQSPSNKVTEKGKDVELRCDPISGHTALYWYRQSLGQGLEFLIYFQGNSAPDKSGLPSDRFSAERTGGSVSTLTIQRTQQEDSAVYLCASSLGGRVGQYFGPGTRLTVT.

The rearrangement links TRBV10-1 to TRBJ2-2; D is possibly TRBD1 (6 bases). CDR1 WNHNN and CDR2 SYGVQD come from the germline V gene (reference sequence). The length of the CDR3 is 15 residues. V shed 6 bases and J shed 4 bases, with 15 bases lying between them. The CDR3 region has the DNA TGCGCCAGCAGCCCAGGGGTGGGGAGCACCGGGGAGCTGTTTTTT. Its translation is CASSPGVGSTGELFF.